This entry concerns a single T cell receptor beta chain. Its cognate antigen is unknown. This specimen comes from a study of cytomegalovirus exposure and HLA in healthy donors. Study-wide results and limits: Among donors in an Asian-associated ancestry cluster, a later analysis reportedly found fewer N-insertions than the roughly 610-donor mean. Generally TCR sequences proved uncommon, though certain public TCRs appeared in numerous donors.

Primers: 60 Vbeta forward and 13 Jbeta reverse. Measured with immunoSEQ multiplex PCR; TCRdb has only the in-frame clones, and not every one. Found here are 95,000 to 150,000 clones, 65% to 80% of them singletons; the top ten hold roughly 4%. The sequenced sample consisted of PBMCs. This TCR was recovered from a human donor in good health.

In nucleotides, the CDR3 is TGTGCCAGCAGCCAGACAGGGAACACCGGGGAGCTGTTTTTT. It specifies CASSQTGNTGELFF. The J gene is TRBJ2-2, the V gene TRBV11-2; TRBD1 is a possible D gene (6 bases). This CDR3 contains 14 residues. V lost 5 bases and J 1 base, leaving 8 bases between the germline ends. Per the germline V gene, CDR1 is SGHAT and CDR2 is FQNNGV.